One sample yielded the 30 T cell receptor beta chains listed below, sequenced in a study of vaccination and CD4 T cells after COVID-19. The treatment was: roughly nine-day PBMC culture with coronavirus spike peptide pools or control peptides (ViraFEST assay). These TCRs' antigens remain unknown. Sequencing of the DNA from cultured CD4+ T cells was carried out with the Oncomine TCR Beta short-read assay. From the PCR reads, TCRdb called clonotypes with MiXCR, one entry per CDR3 protein. The table has roughly 14,000 distinct CDR3 sequences, about 60% seen once. The sample was CD4+ T cells from blood, cultured in vitro. All receptors come from a human donor who had recovered from COVID-19.

V usage is TRBV5-6 and J usage is TRBJ2-5; 7 bases match TRBD2. Germline V gene data show CDR1 as SGHDT and CDR2 as YYEEEE. This CDR3 is built from 15 residues. V lost 0 bases, J lost 5 bases, and 7 bases stayed unmatched. The CDR3 reads CASSLDTSERETQYF. CDR3 bases: TGTGCCAGCAGCTTGGATACTAGCGAAAGGGAGACCCAGTACTTC.

This clonotype was found a few times. The chain links TRBV2 to TRBJ1-6; unclear D gene. The CDR3 sequence is 13 residues long. Germline V gene lookup returns CDR1 SNHLY and CDR2 FYNNEI. Trimming cost V 4 bases and J 7 bases, with 8 bases left between them. The DNA of the CDR3 is TGTGCCAGCAGTGGCCCCCTGAATTCACCCCTCCACTTT. This codes for CASSGPLNSPLHF.

V gene TRBV29-1 combines with J gene TRBJ1-1; D possibly corresponds to TRBD1 (6 bases). There are 12 residues in the CDR3. Germline lookup yields CDR1 SQVTM and CDR2 ANQGSEA. Trimming took off 5 bases at V and 0 bases at J, with 7 bases between the two ends. CDR3 coding DNA: TGCAGCGTTTGGACAGTGAACACTGAAGCTTTCTTT. The encoded protein is CSVWTVNTEAFF.

V and J are TRBV7-2 and TRBJ1-2; 8 bases fit TRBD1. The CDR3 consists of 17 residues. Germline lookup yields CDR1 SGHTA and CDR2 FQGNSA. The J segment lost 4 bases and the V segment lost 2 bases, leaving 12 bases of the junction unmatched. CDR3 protein: CASSLPFPDRAFYGYTF. Here the CDR3 DNA reads TGTGCCAGCAGCTTACCGTTCCCGGACAGGGCTTTCTATGGCTACACCTTC.

The table lists this clonotype with a count of one. V usage is TRBV11-1 and J usage is TRBJ2-2; possibly TRBD2 for D (7 bases). Trimming pared 3 bases from V and 3 bases from J, leaving 14 bases between. The CDR3 contains 16 residues. In germline, CDR1 is SGHAT, CDR2 FQDESV (reference sequence). CDR3 nucleotides: TGTGCCAGCAGCTTGGCGCAGGGGAGGGACACCGGGGAGCTGTTTTTT. It encodes CASSLAQGRDTGELFF.

The chain carries TRBV5-1 and TRBJ1-1, with D unclear. CDR1 and CDR2 (germline): SGHRS, YFSETQ. The CDR3 consists of 15 residues. V was pared by 0 bases and J by 2 bases, with 11 bases between. The CDR3 protein is CASSLAAGHNTEAFF. The CDR3 DNA is TGCGCCAGCAGCTTGGCCGCAGGCCATAACACTGAAGCTTTCTTT.

This rearrangement joins TRBV10-2 to TRBJ1-6; no reliable D call. This CDR3 is 14 amino acids long. V was shortened by 2 bases and J by 7 bases, with 9 bases between the two germline ends. CDR1 is WSHSY and CDR2 is SAAADI in the germline V gene. The CDR3: CASSEMEGNSPLHF. CDR3 DNA sequence: TGCGCCAGCAGTGAGATGGAGGGAAATTCACCCCTCCACTTT.

Here the CDR3 reads CASSLEPDSDTQYF. The CDR3 DNA is TGCGCCAGCAGCTTGGAACCGGACTCAGATACGCAGTATTTT. The V and J genes are TRBV5-1 and TRBJ2-3, with a weak D call TRBD2 (5 bases). Germline assignment: CDR1 SGHRS and CDR2 YFSETQ. The germline V and J ends were trimmed by 0 bases and 4 bases, with 9 bases remaining between them. The CDR3 runs to 14 residues.

CDR3 region: CAWSKAREAFF. CDR3 nucleotides: TGTGCCTGGAGTAAGGCCCGCGAAGCTTTCTTT. The chain joins TRBV30 to TRBJ1-1; D is unresolved. Germline CDR1 and CDR2: GTSNPN and SVGIG (reference sequence). V lost 2 bases and J 8 bases, leaving 9 bases between the germline ends. The CDR3 length is 11 residues.

This chain links TRBV6-5 with TRBJ2-1; the match to TRBD2 covers 7 bases. The trim removed 0 bases at V and 4 bases at J, leaving 6 bases unmatched. CDR1 and CDR2 (germline): MNHEY, SVGAGI. CDR3 length: 16 amino acids. This CDR3 is CASSYSGRGDYNEQFF. The CDR3 DNA reads as TGTGCCAGCAGTTACTCTGGACGGGGGGATTACAATGAGCAGTTCTTC.

This clonotype was found a few times. The V gene is TRBV7-2, the J gene TRBJ2-1; 9 bases agree with TRBD2. V was pared by 9 bases and J by 3 bases, with 15 bases of the junction left unmatched. The germline V gene encodes CDR1 SGHTA and CDR2 FQGNSA. The CDR3 is 17 amino acids. CDR3 loop: CARGRGVLAGLYNEQFF. CDR3 DNA sequence: TGTGCCAGGGGACGGGGGGTACTAGCGGGCCTCTACAATGAGCAGTTCTTC.

V and J are TRBV2 and TRBJ2-7; D uncertain. Between the trimmed V and J ends, which lost 8 bases and 0 bases, there was a span of 8 bases. The CDR3 length is 12 residues. Germline V gene data show CDR1 as SNHLY and CDR2 as FYNNEI. The CDR3 DNA follows: TGTGCCAGCGTCAGTTACTCCTACGAGCAGTACTTC. Amino acids: CASVSYSYEQYF.

The CDR3 sequence is CSVLALSRPNTEAFF. Here the CDR3 DNA reads TGCAGTGTCCTTGCATTATCCAGGCCGAACACTGAAGCTTTCTTT. J is TRBJ1-1 and V is TRBV20-1; D gene unclear. The germline gives CDR1 DFQATT, CDR2 SNEGSKA (reference sequence). The CDR3 runs to 15 residues. Trimming stripped 7 bases from V and 1 base from J, with 19 bases between.

This chain uses TRBV24-1 with TRBJ2-1; possibly TRBD2 for D (6 bases). V was pared by 4 bases and J by 0 bases, with 12 bases between. Germline values: CDR1 KGHDR, CDR2 SFDVKD. CDR3 length equals 16 residues. The CDR3 nucleotides read TGTGCCACCAGTGAACCCCTAGCGAGCTCCTACAATGAGCAGTTCTTC. This codes for CATSEPLASSYNEQFF.

This clonotype appeared a single time. V usage is TRBV7-9 and J usage is TRBJ1-2; D is uncertain. Per germline, CDR1 SEHNR and CDR2 FQNEAQ (reference sequence). V was clipped by 0 bases and J by 10 bases, with 9 bases between them. The CDR3 runs to 12 residues. CDR3 coding DNA: TGTGCCAGCAGCTTAGCCGGGAGGCCCTACACCTTC. As protein: CASSLAGRPYTF.

The chain joins TRBV10-3 to TRBJ1-1; weak D call: TRBD1 (6 bases). The CDR3 consists of 12 residues. V lost 5 bases and J 5 bases, leaving 9 bases between the germline ends. The germline gives CDR1 ENHRY, CDR2 SYGVKD. CDR3 sequence reads: CAISNTGTEAFF. CDR3 nucleotides: TGTGCCATCAGTAACACAGGGACTGAAGCTTTCTTT.

The rearrangement uses TRBV18 and TRBJ1-1; no clear D gene. The CDR3 runs 14 residues. Germline V gene lookup returns CDR1 KGHSH and CDR2 LQKENI. V lost 5 bases and J 0 bases, leaving 10 bases between the germline ends. Here the CDR3 DNA reads TGTGCCAGCTCAAATTCTAGGATGAACACTGAAGCTTTCTTT. It specifies CASSNSRMNTEAFF.

V and J are TRBV24-1 and TRBJ1-2; D remains ambiguous. Trimming cost V 6 bases and J 2 bases, with 18 bases left between them. The length of the CDR3 is 16 residues. From germline, CDR1 is KGHDR and CDR2 SFDVKD. The CDR3 here is CATSYLIGGVNYGYTF. CDR3 sequence (DNA): TGTGCCACCAGTTACCTCATAGGAGGAGTGAACTATGGCTACACCTTC.

The rearrangement links TRBV11-3 to TRBJ1-2; a weak D match, TRBD1 (5 bases). Per the germline V gene, CDR1 is SGHNT and CDR2 is YENEEA. Trimming shortened V by 5 bases and J by 7 bases, and 14 bases separated the two germline ends. This CDR3 is 13 amino acids long. CDR3 residues: CASSLRDPGGYTF. Written as DNA, the CDR3 is TGTGCCAGCAGCCTCCGGGACCCGGGTGGCTACACCTTC. The complete variable domain, with remaining parts taken from reference TRBV11-3 and TRBJ1-2, reads EAGVVQSPRYKIIEKKQPVAFWCNPISGHNTLYWYLQNLGQGPELLIRYENEEAVDDSQLPKDRFSAERLKGVDSTLKIQPAELGDSAVYLCASSLRDPGGYTFGSGTRLTVV.

CDR3 amino acids: CSASDSGGTDTQYF. The CDR3 bases are TGCAGTGCTAGCGACAGCGGGGGCACAGATACGCAGTATTTT. The chain couples TRBV20-1 to TRBJ2-3; 7 bases are a match to TRBD2. The CDR3 is made up of 14 amino acids. Trimming removed 3 bases from V and 1 base from J; junction bases left unmatched: 4. Per germline, CDR1 DFQATT and CDR2 SNEGSKA (reference sequence).

The chain combines TRBV12-3 or TRBV12-4 with TRBJ2-5; 10 bases line up with TRBD1. V dropped 5 bases and J dropped 4; count of bases not matched to a gene: 4. The CDR3 runs 14 residues. CDR3 nucleotide sequence: TGTGCCAGCAGTCGGACAGGGGGGGGAGAGACCCAGTACTTC. The encoded protein is CASSRTGGGETQYF.

This rearrangement joins TRBV20-1 to TRBJ2-1, with 11 bases aligning to TRBD2. Germline trimming cut 5 bases from V and 6 bases from J; bases unmatched to any gene: 6. This CDR3 has 14 residues. Looked up from germline, CDR1 is DFQATT and CDR2 is SNEGSKA (reference sequence). Here the CDR3 reads CSAHLAGGVNEQFF. The CDR3 coding sequence is TGCAGTGCTCATTTAGCGGGAGGGGTCAATGAGCAGTTCTTC.

The rearrangement links TRBV7-2 to TRBJ2-7; TRBD2 agrees at 7 bases. V dropped 5 bases and J dropped 2; count of bases not matched to a gene: 9. CDR1 and CDR2 from the germline V gene are SGHTA and FQGNSA. The CDR3 length is 15 residues. The CDR3 DNA sequence: TGTGCCAGCAGCAAGGTCCTAGCGGAGGCCTACGAGCAGTACTTC. Its protein is CASSKVLAEAYEQYF.

This clonotype has more than one count but fewer than ten. V usage is TRBV12-3 or TRBV12-4 and J usage is TRBJ2-7; tentatively, D is TRBD1 (5 bases). The CDR3 extends over 13 amino acids. V was pared by 2 bases and J by 0 bases, with 5 bases between. The CDR3 region is CASSLQGSYEQYF. The CDR3 DNA reads TGTGCCAGCAGTTTACAGGGCTCCTACGAGCAGTACTTC.

This clonotype was seen only a few times. This chain joins TRBV30 and TRBJ1-1; D remains unclear. Germline V CDR1 and CDR2: GTSNPN, SVGIG (reference sequence). The V end was cut by 0 bases, the J end by 11 bases, with 10 bases between. The CDR3 covers 11 residues. CDR3 region: CAWSVSARAFF. Written as DNA, the CDR3 is TGTGCCTGGAGTGTATCGGCGCGGGCTTTCTTT. Combining the CDR3 with reference TRBV30 and TRBJ1-1 gives the whole variable domain SQTIHQWPATLVQPVGSPLSLECTVEGTSNPNLYWYRQAAGRGLQLLFYSVGIGQISSEVPQNLSASRPQDRQFILSSKKLLLSDSGFYLCAWSVSARAFFGQGTRLTVV.

The CDR3 region has the DNA TGTGCCAGCAGGGACACTGATCCGAACTATGGCTACACCTTC. As protein: CASRDTDPNYGYTF. This chain joins TRBV27 and TRBJ1-2; a possible D gene is TRBD1 (5 bases). V dropped 6 bases and J dropped 2 bases, with 13 bases sitting between them. This CDR3 comprises 14 residues. Germline CDR1 reads MNHEY; CDR2 reads SMNVEV (reference sequence).

The J gene is TRBJ2-2, the V gene TRBV19; D may be TRBD1 or TRBD2 (5 bases each). The CDR3 totals 15 residues. Germline-derived CDR1 and CDR2 are LNHDA and SQIVND (reference sequence). Trimming removed 6 bases at V and 3 bases at J, with 14 bases between. The DNA for the CDR3 is TGTGCCAGTAGGGGGGATGGCCTCTACACCGGGGAGCTGTTTTTT. This codes for CASRGDGLYTGELFF.

The chain carries TRBV3-1 and TRBJ1-2, with D possibly matching TRBD1 (5 bases). Germline lookup yields CDR1 LGHDT and CDR2 YNNKEL (reference sequence). Trimming took off 5 bases at V and 7 bases at J, with 11 bases between the two ends. The CDR3 sequence is 12 residues long. Written as DNA, the CDR3 is TGTGCCAGCAGCTCCTACGGGGGTGGCTACACCTTC. It is translated as CASSSYGGGYTF.

The genes are TRBV12-3 or TRBV12-4 and TRBJ2-5, with D possibly called TRBD1 or TRBD2 (5 bases each). The CDR3 contains 13 residues. The V end lost 5 bases, the J end lost 5 bases, and 12 bases lay between the germline ends. The CDR3 sequence is CASSPGAYETQYF. The CDR3 DNA reads as TGTGCCAGCAGTCCCGGGGCTTACGAGACCCAGTACTTC.

The chain links TRBV7-9 to TRBJ1-2; D uncertain. The germline V gene encodes CDR1 SEHNR and CDR2 FQNEAQ (reference sequence). The CDR3 has 13 residues. Trimming took 4 bases from V and 4 from J, leaving 10 bases between them. The CDR3, as DNA: TGTGCCAGCAGCTCCTCCGGGATCTATGGCTACACCTTC. It is translated as CASSSSGIYGYTF.